Listed below are T cell receptor beta chains from one sample, sequenced in a study of sequential checkpoint blockade in melanoma. Data came from immunoSEQ multiplex PCR; TCRdb stores just in-frame clones and leaves some out. The sample holds 1,500 to 2,000 clones, about 19% seen once. The sequenced sample was tumor tissue (inferred from file names), obtained from a patient given nivolumab and ipilimumab in sequence. These receptors all come from a human donor with melanoma. Both conserved end residues are part of each CDR3.

J,V,CDR3
TRBJ1-2,TRBV30,CAWSSQVGYGYTF
TRBJ2-7,TRBV6-8,CASTKTGTYEQYF
TRBJ1-1,TRBV28,CASSLNFHRGALTEAFF
TRBJ2-1,TRBV14,CASSRVTGAYSSYNEQFF
TRBJ1-1,TRBV18,CASSPTDSNTEAFF
TRBJ2-7,TRBV4-1,CASSHASRGILYEQYF
TRBJ1-2,TRBV9,CASSAGQGVGGYTF
TRBJ1-1,TRBV6-8,CASRPFGQSNTEAFF
TRBJ2-3,TRBV19,CASARLAATDTQYF
TRBJ2-5,TRBV6-8,CASSYSSQGSETQYF
TRBJ2-7,TRBV30,CAWDRGNYEQYF